This passage covers 5 T cell receptor beta chains from one sample sequenced in a study of T cell repertoires in cytomegalovirus infection (dated by TCRdb to about 2019). The reads were generated on an Illumina HiSeq 1500. TCRdb handled the public reads itself, with Q25 trimming in fastp and clone calling in MiXCR, and kept productive beta chains. CDR3 protein sequences are deduplicated, and each keeps its most common genes and DNA. Here the sample has approximately 180,000 distinct CDR3 sequences; 7.5% to 10% occur a single time. The leading ten clones occupy about 4.6% of the sample. Material for sequencing was PBMCs. All receptors derive from a human donor in good health (CMV status not recorded). Some clones in this sample may be carry-over from other donors' samples.

The chain links TRBV7-9 to TRBJ2-7, with no clear D. CDR3 length: 16 amino acids. V was trimmed by 5 bases and J by 0 bases, leaving 17 bases between them. Germline-derived CDR1 and CDR2 are SEHNR and FQNEAQ (reference sequence). In DNA, the CDR3 is TGTGCCAGCAGCCATTTTTATGGGCAGAGCTCCTACGAGCAGTACTTC. It yields the protein CASSHFYGQSSYEQYF.

The rearrangement uses TRBV7-9 and TRBJ1-1; 7 bases agree with TRBD1. The CDR3 covers 16 residues. V shed 4 bases and J 4 bases; nucleotides not matched to a gene: 12. The germline V gene has CDR1 SEHNR and CDR2 FQNEAQ (reference sequence). The CDR3 nucleotides are TGTGCCAGCAGCTCCCGACAGGGATTCGGGAGCACTGAAGCTTTCTTT. This codes for CASSSRQGFGSTEAFF.

This clonotype has ten or more counts. The V and J genes are TRBV7-2 and TRBJ2-5, with TRBD2 matching over 7 bases. V shed 4 bases and J 7 bases; nucleotides not matched to a gene: 18. Germline CDR1 and CDR2: SGHTA and FQGNSA. The CDR3 is 17 residues long. The CDR3 nucleotides read TGTGCCAGCAGCTCCCTCACCGGGACTAAGGGCCGTGGGACCCAGTACTTC. Its protein is CASSSLTGTKGRGTQYF.

The rearrangement joins TRBV19 to TRBJ2-1; the D call may be TRBD1 or TRBD2 (5 bases each). Deletions cut 8 bases from V and 6 bases from J, with 14 bases between. This CDR3 has 13 residues. Looked up from germline, CDR1 is LNHDA and CDR2 is SQIVND (reference sequence). CDR3: CASGDPRFNEQFF. DNA of the CDR3: TGTGCCAGTGGGGACCCCAGATTCAATGAGCAGTTCTTC. The complete variable domain, with remaining parts taken from reference TRBV19 and TRBJ2-1, reads DGGITQSPKYLFRKEGQNVTLSCEQNLNHDAMYWYRQDPGQGLRLIYYSQIVNDFQKGDIAEGYSVSREKKESFPLTVTSAQKNPTAFYLCASGDPRFNEQFFGPGTRLTVL.

A few counts support this clonotype. V gene TRBV4-2 combines with J gene TRBJ2-5; either TRBD1 or TRBD2 may supply D (6 bases each). V lost 0 bases, J lost 5 bases, and 16 bases lay in between. Looked up from germline, CDR1 is LGHNA and CDR2 is YNFKEQ. This CDR3 is 16 amino acids long. DNA of the CDR3: TGTGCCAGCAGCCAAGATCGACTAGGGGGATCGGAGACCCAGTACTTC. Its protein product is CASSQDRLGGSETQYF.